Presented here are 2 T cell receptor beta chains from one specimen sequenced in a study of radiotherapy plus CTLA-4 blockade in lung cancer. Sequencing was performed with immunoSEQ multiplex PCR; in TCRdb, only in-frame clones are kept and a portion is missing. The repertoire holds tens of thousands of clones, 80% to 90% seen once, with 25% to 35% in the top ten. Here the sequenced sample was peripheral blood, taken from a patient treated with radiotherapy plus ipilimumab. These receptor sequences come from a human donor with non-small cell lung cancer whose response to radiotherapy plus ipilimumab could not be evaluated.

This clone has a single count. The V gene is TRBV9, the J gene TRBJ1-3; D is ambiguous. The CDR3 sequence is 15 residues long. Trimming pared 3 bases from V and 4 bases from J, leaving 14 bases between. The germline CDR1 and CDR2 sequences are SGDLS and YYNGEE. CDR3 region: CASSGQGESGNTIYF. The CDR3 coding sequence is TGTGCCAGCAGCGGACAAGGTGAATCCGGAAACACCATATATTTT.

V gene TRBV28 combines with J gene TRBJ1-1; 8 bases are shared with TRBD1. V was clipped by 5 bases and J by 1 base; unmatched bases: 12. The V gene's germline CDR1 is MDHEN and CDR2 SYDVKM. The CDR3 is 17 amino acids. CDR3 loop: CASSPRQGLPSNTEAFF. DNA for the CDR3: TGTGCCAGCAGTCCACGACAGGGGCTACCTTCGAACACTGAAGCTTTCTTT.